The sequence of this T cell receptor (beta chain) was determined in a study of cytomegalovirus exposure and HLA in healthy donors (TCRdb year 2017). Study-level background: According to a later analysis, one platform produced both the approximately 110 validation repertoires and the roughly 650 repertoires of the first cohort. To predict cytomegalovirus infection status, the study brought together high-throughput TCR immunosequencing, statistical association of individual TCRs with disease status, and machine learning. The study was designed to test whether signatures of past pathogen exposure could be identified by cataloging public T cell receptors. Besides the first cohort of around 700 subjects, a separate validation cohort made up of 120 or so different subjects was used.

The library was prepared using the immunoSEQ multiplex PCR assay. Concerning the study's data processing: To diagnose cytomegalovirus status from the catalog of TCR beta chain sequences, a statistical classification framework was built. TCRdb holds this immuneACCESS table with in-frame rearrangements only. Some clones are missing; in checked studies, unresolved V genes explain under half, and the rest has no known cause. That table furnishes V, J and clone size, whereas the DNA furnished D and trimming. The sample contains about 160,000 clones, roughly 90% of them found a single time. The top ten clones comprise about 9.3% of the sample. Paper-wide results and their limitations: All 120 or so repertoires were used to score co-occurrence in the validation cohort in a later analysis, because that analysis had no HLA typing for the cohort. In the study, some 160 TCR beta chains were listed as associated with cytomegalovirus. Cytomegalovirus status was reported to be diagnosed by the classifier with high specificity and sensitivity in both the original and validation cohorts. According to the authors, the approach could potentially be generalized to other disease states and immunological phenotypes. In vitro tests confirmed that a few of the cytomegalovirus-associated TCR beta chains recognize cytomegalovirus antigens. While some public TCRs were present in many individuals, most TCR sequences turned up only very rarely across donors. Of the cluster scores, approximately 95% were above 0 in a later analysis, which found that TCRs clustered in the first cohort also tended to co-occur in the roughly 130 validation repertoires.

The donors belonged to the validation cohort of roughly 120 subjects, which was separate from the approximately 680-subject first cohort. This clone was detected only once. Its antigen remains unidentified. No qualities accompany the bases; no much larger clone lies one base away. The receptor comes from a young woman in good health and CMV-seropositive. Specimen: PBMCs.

The CDR3 protein: CASSPQGANEKLFF. At the DNA level, the sequence is TGTGCCAGCAGCCCTCAGGGGGCGAATGAAAAACTGTTTTTT. Recombination joined TRBV9 with TRBJ1-4; 8 of the junction bases match TRBD1. CDR1 and CDR2 were assigned from the germline V gene as SGDLS and YYNGEE. The V end gives up 4 bases and the J end 5 bases, leaving 4 bases in the junction not matched to a gene. The CDR3 starts with the cysteine, ends with the phenylalanine, and has 14 residues. Solely the CDR3 DNA is kept, with 42 bases framed from the first base. The CDR3 plus the reference TRBV9 and TRBJ1-4 genes for the other parts give the full variable domain: DSGVTQTPKHLITATGQRVTLRCSPRSGDLSVYWYQQSLDQGLQFLIQYYNGEERAKGNILERFSAQQFPDLHSELNLSSLELGDSALYFCASSPQGANEKLFFGSGTQLSVL.